These 5 T cell receptor beta chains originate from one sample sequenced in a study of blood T cell repertoires in COVID-19. Clones were read by immunoSEQ multiplex PCR, and TCRdb kept only the in-frame ones, dropping some. The sample has 70,000 to 100,000 clones; 70% to 90% are singletons. The sample taken for sequencing was peripheral blood. All receptors come from a woman in her 70s with acute or convalescent COVID-19.

This clone was seen only once. The CDR3 DNA reads as TGTGCCAGCAGCCCCACCAGAAGACAGGGCTTGAACTATGGCTACACCTTC. Translation: CASSPTRRQGLNYGYTF. This chain joins TRBV5-5 and TRBJ1-2; TRBD1 agrees at 7 bases. The CDR3 is 17 amino acids. Germline V gene sequence: CDR1 SGHKS, CDR2 YYEKEE (reference sequence). Germline trimming cut 4 bases from V and 2 bases from J; bases unmatched to any gene: 14.

This clone was detected only a few times. The CDR3 reads CASSQDGAGVGEQFF. CDR3 nucleotides: TGTGCCAGCAGCCAAGATGGCGCGGGGGTCGGGGAGCAGTTCTTC. The rearrangement links TRBV4-2 to TRBJ2-1; 7 bases align to TRBD2. This CDR3 spans 15 amino acids. The V segment lost 0 bases and the J segment 10 bases; nucleotides outside the gene matches: 9. The germline V gene encodes CDR1 LGHNA and CDR2 YNFKEQ.

The chain has TRBV3-1 (or the pseudogene TRBV3-2) and TRBJ1-2; TRBD1 aligns across 9 bases. Unmatched junction bases numbered 6, after V lost 5 bases and J lost 8 bases. CDR1 and CDR2 from the germline V gene are LGHDT and YNNKEL (reference sequence). The CDR3 runs to 13 residues. CDR3 bases: TGTGCCAGCAGCGCCGGGACAGGGAACGGCTACACCTTC. Its protein product is CASSAGTGNGYTF.

The rearrangement uses TRBV6-5 and TRBJ2-3; 7 bases agree with TRBD2. Losses at the gene ends were 6 bases for V and 4 bases for J; bases not matched to a gene: 7. The CDR3 runs 14 residues. Germline values: CDR1 MNHEY, CDR2 SVGAGI. The CDR3, as DNA: TGTGCCAGCAGGAGGGCGGGAGCAGCAGATACGCAGTATTTT. Its protein is CASRRAGAADTQYF.

This chain uses TRBV7-2 with TRBJ2-1; 7 bases agree with TRBD2. This CDR3 comprises 14 residues. CDR1 and CDR2 (germline): SGHTA, FQGNSA. The J segment lost 7 bases and the V segment lost 0 bases, leaving 3 bases of the junction unmatched. Here the CDR3 reads CASSLAGGSNEQFF. The CDR3 DNA sequence: TGTGCCAGCAGCTTAGCGGGAGGGTCTAATGAGCAGTTCTTC.